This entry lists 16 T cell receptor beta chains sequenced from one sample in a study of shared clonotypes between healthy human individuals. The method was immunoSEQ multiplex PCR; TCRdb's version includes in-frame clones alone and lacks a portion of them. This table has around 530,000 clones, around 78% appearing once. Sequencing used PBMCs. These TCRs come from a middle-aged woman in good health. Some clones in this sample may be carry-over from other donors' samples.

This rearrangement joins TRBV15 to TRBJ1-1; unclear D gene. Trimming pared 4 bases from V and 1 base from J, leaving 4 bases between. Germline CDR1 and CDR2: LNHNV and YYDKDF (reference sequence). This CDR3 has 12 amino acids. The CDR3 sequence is CATSTGNTEAFF. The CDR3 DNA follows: TGTGCCACCAGCACAGGGAACACTGAAGCTTTCTTT.

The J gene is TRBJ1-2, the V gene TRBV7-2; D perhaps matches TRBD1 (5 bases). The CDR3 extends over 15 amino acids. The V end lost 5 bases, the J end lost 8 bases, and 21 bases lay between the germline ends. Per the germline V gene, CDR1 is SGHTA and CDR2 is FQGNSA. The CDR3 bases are TGTGCCAGCAGCCCACAGGCGTCCGGGGCCAGCGGCTACACCTTC. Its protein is CASSPQASGASGYTF. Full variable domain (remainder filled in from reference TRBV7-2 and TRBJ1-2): GAGVSQSPSNKVTEKGKDVELRCDPISGHTALYWYRQSLGQGLEFLIYFQGNSAPDKSGLPSDRFSAERTGGSVSTLTIQRTQQEDSAVYLCASSPQASGASGYTFGSGTRLTVV.

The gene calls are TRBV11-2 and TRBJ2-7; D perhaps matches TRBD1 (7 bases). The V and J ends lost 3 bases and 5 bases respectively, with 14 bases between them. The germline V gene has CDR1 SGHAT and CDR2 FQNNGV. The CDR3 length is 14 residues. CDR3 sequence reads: CASSFKDREDEQYF. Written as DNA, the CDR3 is TGTGCCAGCAGCTTTAAAGACAGGGAGGACGAGCAGTACTTC.

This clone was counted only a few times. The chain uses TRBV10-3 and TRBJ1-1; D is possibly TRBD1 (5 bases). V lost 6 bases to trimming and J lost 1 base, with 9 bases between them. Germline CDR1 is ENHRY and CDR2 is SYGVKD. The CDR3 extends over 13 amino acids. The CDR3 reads CAIRTTENTEAFF. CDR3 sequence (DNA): TGTGCCATCAGGACGACAGAGAACACTGAAGCTTTCTTT.

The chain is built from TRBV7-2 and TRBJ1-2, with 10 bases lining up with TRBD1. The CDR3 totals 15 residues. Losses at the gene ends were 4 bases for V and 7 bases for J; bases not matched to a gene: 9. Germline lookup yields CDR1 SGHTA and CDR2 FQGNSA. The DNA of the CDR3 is TGTGCCAGCAGCTATCGGGACAGGGGATTTGTTGGCTACACCTTC. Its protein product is CASSYRDRGFVGYTF.

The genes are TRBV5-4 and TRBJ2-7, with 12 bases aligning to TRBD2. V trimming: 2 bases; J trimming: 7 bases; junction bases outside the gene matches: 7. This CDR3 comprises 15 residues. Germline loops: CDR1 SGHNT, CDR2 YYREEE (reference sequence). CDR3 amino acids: CASSFGLAGSEEQYF. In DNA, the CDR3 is TGTGCCAGCAGCTTCGGACTAGCGGGATCAGAAGAGCAGTACTTC. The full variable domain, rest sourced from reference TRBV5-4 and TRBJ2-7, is ETGVTQSPTHLIKTRGQQVTLRCSSQSGHNTVSWYQQALGQGPQFIFQYYREEENGRGNFPPRFSGLQFPNYSSELNVNALELDDSALYLCASSFGLAGSEEQYFGPGTRLTVT.

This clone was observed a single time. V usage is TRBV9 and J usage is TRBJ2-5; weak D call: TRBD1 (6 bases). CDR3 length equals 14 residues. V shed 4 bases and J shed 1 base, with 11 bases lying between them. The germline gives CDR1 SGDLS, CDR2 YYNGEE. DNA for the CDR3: TGTGCCAGCAGCACGGACAGCGGCCAAGAGACCCAGTACTTC. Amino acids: CASSTDSGQETQYF.

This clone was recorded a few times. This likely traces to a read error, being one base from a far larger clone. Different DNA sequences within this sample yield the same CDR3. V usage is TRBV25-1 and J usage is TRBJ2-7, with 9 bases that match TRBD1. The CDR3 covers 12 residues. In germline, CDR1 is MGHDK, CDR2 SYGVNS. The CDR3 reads CASGTGTYEQYF. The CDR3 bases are TGCGCCAGCGGGACAGGGACCTACGAGCAGTACTTC.

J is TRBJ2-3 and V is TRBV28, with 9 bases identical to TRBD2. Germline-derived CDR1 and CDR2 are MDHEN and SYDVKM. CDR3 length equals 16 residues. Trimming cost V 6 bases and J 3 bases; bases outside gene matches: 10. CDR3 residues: CASSGVTSGRTDTQYF. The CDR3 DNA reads TGTGCCAGCAGCGGGGTGACTAGCGGTCGAACAGATACGCAGTATTTT.

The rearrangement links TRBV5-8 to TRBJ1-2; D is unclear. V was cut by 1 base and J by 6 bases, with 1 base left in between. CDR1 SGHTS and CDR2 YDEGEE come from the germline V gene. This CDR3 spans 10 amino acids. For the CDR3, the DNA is TGTGCCAGCAGCTTGCATGGCTACACCTTC. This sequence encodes CASSLHGYTF.

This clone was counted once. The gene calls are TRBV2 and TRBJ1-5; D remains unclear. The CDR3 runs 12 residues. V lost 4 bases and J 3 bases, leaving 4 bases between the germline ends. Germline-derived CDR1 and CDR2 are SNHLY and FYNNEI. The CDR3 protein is CASSGDNQPQHF. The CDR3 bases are TGTGCCAGCAGTGGTGACAATCAGCCCCAGCATTTT.

The CDR3 sequence: CASDAGLNTEAFF. The CDR3, as DNA: TGTGCCAGCGATGCCGGTTTGAACACTGAAGCTTTCTTT. This rearrangement joins TRBV2 to TRBJ1-1; D gene unclear. The CDR3 consists of 13 residues. Trimming took off 8 bases at V and 0 bases at J, with 10 bases between the two ends. CDR1 and CDR2 (germline): SNHLY, FYNNEI.

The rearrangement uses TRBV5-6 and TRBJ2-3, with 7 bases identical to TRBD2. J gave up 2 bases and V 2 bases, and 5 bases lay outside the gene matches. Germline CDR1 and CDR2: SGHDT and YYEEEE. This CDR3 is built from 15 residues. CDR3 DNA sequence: TGTGCCAGCAGCTTCGCGGGAGTGTCCACAGATACGCAGTATTTT. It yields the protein CASSFAGVSTDTQYF.

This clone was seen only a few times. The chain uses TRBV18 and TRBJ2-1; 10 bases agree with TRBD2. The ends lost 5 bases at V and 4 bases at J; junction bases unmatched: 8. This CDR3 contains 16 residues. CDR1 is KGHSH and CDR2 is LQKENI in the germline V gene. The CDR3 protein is CASSYSGRTRYNEQFF. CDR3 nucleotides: TGTGCCAGCTCATATAGCGGGAGGACGCGATACAATGAGCAGTTCTTC.

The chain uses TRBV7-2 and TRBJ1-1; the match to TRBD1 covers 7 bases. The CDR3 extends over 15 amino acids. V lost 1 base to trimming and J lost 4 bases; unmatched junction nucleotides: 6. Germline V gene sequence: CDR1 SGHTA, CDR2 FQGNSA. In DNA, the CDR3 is TGTGCCAGCAGCTTAGTCGGAGGGGGCGGCACTGAAGCTTTCTTT. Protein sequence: CASSLVGGGGTEAFF.

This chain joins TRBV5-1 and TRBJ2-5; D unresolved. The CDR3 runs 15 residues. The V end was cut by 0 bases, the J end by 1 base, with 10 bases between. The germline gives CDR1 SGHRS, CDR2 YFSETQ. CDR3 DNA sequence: TGCGCCAGCAGCTTGGCGCCCCTCGCCCAAGAGACCCAGTACTTC. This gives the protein CASSLAPLAQETQYF.